This record concerns one T cell receptor beta chain sequence. Antigen specificity is unknown. This sample stems from a study of cytomegalovirus exposure and HLA in healthy donors. Study observations and caveats: Some public TCRs appeared in many individuals, while most sequences were rare. Later analysis showed TCR association rates varying by HLA locus, highest for DRB1 and lowest for HLA-C.

A multiplex PCR was run with 60 Vbeta primers and 13 Jbeta primers. Clones were sequenced by immunoSEQ multiplex PCR, and TCRdb holds only the in-frame ones, with some missing. The data hold some 120,000 clones, with roughly 78% observed a single time. Trimming removed 7 bases from V and 2 bases from J; junction bases left unmatched: 11. The CDR3 contains 17 residues. Germline V lookup: CDR1 MNHEY, CDR2 SMNVEV (reference sequence). This TCR was recovered from a young man in good health and CMV-seropositive. The sample consisted of PBMCs. This chain uses TRBV27 with TRBJ2-3; 11 bases fit TRBD2. As DNA, the CDR3 is TGTGCCAGCAAAAGGAGATCTAGCGGGGGGACCACAGATACGCAGTATTTT. This gives the protein CASKRRSSGGTTDTQYF.